Each of the 2 T cell receptor beta chains below was sequenced from the same sample in a study of ipilimumab plus nivolumab after autologous stem cell transplantation. Here immunoSEQ multiplex PCR was the method, and the copy in TCRdb shows in-frame clones only, minus some. In the table there are about 15,000 clones, over 60% of which are singletons. Sequenced here: PBMCs, sampled in a trial of ipilimumab plus nivolumab as post-transplant consolidation. The receptor source for this set is a male donor with diffuse large B-cell lymphoma.

This clone was observed a handful of times. The chain combines TRBV7-6 with TRBJ2-7; D is uncertain. Trimming pared 7 bases from V and 7 bases from J, leaving 11 bases between. The germline V gene encodes CDR1 SGHVS and CDR2 FNYEAQ. The CDR3 has 11 amino acids. The CDR3 nucleotides are TGTGCCAGCACTATGCTCAGGGAGCAGTACTTC. This gives the protein CASTMLREQYF.

The chain links TRBV19 to TRBJ1-5; 7 positions agree with TRBD1. The CDR3 extends over 16 amino acids. The germline V gene has CDR1 LNHDA and CDR2 SQIVND (reference sequence). J was trimmed by 6 bases and V by 4 bases; bases with no gene match: 12. DNA of the CDR3: TGTGCCAGTAGTAAGGGGGCCCGGGGTGGAGGTCAGCCCCAGCATTTT. It specifies CASSKGARGGGQPQHF.